This is a list of T cell receptor beta chains from one sample in a study of blood T cell repertoires in COVID-19. Only in-frame clones appear in the TCRdb table, and some are missing; sequencing was by immunoSEQ multiplex PCR. This table holds 110,000 to 150,000 clones, more than 75% found once. The sample comprised peripheral blood. The receptors here all came from a man aged 60-69 years with acute or convalescent COVID-19. The CDR3 runs from the conserved cysteine through the conserved F or W. Fields, in order: J gene, D gene, V gene, clone size, CDR3 DNA, CDR3 protein. The D gene is left open where the match is weak. Expanded clones are given a class, and other clones once, few, many or no size at all.

>TRBJ2-5|NA|TRBV5-8|NA
TGTGCCAGCAGCTTGGAGAGGGGGAGGGCCCAGTACTTC
CASSLERGRAQYF
>TRBJ1-1|NA|TRBV19|NA
TGTGCCAGTAGAGATAGACAAGGAGCTTTCTTT
CASRDRQGAFF
>TRBJ1-1|NA|TRBV15|NA
TGTGCCACCAGCAGAGTGCAGGGTAACACTGAAGCTTTCTTT
CATSRVQGNTEAFF
>TRBJ1-6|NA|TRBV30|NA
TGTGCCTGGAGGGCGGGGAGCGGTTCACCCCTCCACTTT
CAWRAGSGSPLHF
>TRBJ2-7|TRBD2|TRBV20-1|NA
TGCAGTGCTAGTGGAGCTATTACCACTGGGACTAGCGGACTCAGCTCCTACGAGCAGTACTTC
CSASGAITTGTSGLSSYEQYF
>TRBJ2-7|TRBD2|TRBV10-1|NA
TGCGCCAGCAGTTCACTAGCGGGAGGTTCCTACGAGCAGTACTTC
CASSSLAGGSYEQYF
>TRBJ2-1|TRBD2|TRBV29-1|NA
TGCAGCGTTAGGGACTATAGAAGCAATGAGCAGTTCTTC
CSVRDYRSNEQFF
>TRBJ1-4|NA|TRBV19|NA
TGTGCCAGTAGTATTGGCAGTTCTGCAACTAATGAAAAACTGTTTTTT
CASSIGSSATNEKLFF
>TRBJ2-3|TRBD2|TRBV19|NA
TGTGCCAGTAGTACCGGACTAGCCCCAGATACGCAGTATTTT
CASSTGLAPDTQYF
>TRBJ1-1|TRBD1|TRBV5-4|NA
TGTGCCAGCAGCTTTTCCGGACAGGGAAAAGCTTTCTTT
CASSFSGQGKAFF
>TRBJ1-1|NA|TRBV5-1|NA
TGCGCCAGCAGCAGCGTTGGTGACACTGAAGCTTTCTTT
CASSSVGDTEAFF
>TRBJ2-5|NA|TRBV28|few
TGTGCCAGCAGCTCCTGGCTTTGGGGCCGCGAGGCAGAGACCCAGTACTTC
CASSSWLWGREAETQYF
>TRBJ2-5|NA|TRBV7-3|NA
TGTGCCAGCAGCTCCCAGGGTTGGGGAGAGACCCAGTACTTC
CASSSQGWGETQYF
>TRBJ2-1|TRBD2|TRBV27|NA
TGTGCCAGCAGTGGCGGGGGGGCCCTGGACCGCGAGCAGTTCTTC
CASSGGGALDREQFF
>TRBJ2-2|NA|TRBV28|NA
TGTGCCAGCAGTTTTTCCCGGGTTACCGGGGAGCTGTTTTTT
CASSFSRVTGELFF
>TRBJ2-5|NA|TRBV19|NA
TGTGCCAGTAACGCTAGGACAGACGTACAAGAGACCCAGTACTTC
CASNARTDVQETQYF
>TRBJ2-1|NA|TRBV11-3|NA
TGTGCCAGCAGCTTAGATCTCTACAATGAGCAGTTCTTC
CASSLDLYNEQFF
>TRBJ1-2|NA|TRBV7-9|NA
TGTGCCAGCAGCATCGGACAGATTCAAGTCTATGGCTACACCTTC
CASSIGQIQVYGYTF
>TRBJ1-6|TRBD1|TRBV5-5|NA
TGTGCCAGCAGCTCCGGGACAGGGAATTCACCCCTCCACTTT
CASSSGTGNSPLHF
>TRBJ2-7|NA|TRBV27|NA
TGTGCCAGCAGTACAACAGGGAGCTCCTACGAGCAGTACTTC
CASSTTGSSYEQYF
>TRBJ2-7|NA|TRBV19|once
TGTGCCAGTAGTATACGAGCAGGTTACGAGCAGTACTTC
CASSIRAGYEQYF
>TRBJ1-2|TRBD1|TRBV5-1|NA
TGCGCCAGCAGCCCCTCGACAGGGGACTATGGCTACACCTTC
CASSPSTGDYGYTF
>TRBJ2-4|NA|TRBV5-5|NA
TGTGCCAGCAGCTTAACATTTGAAAACATTCAGTACTTC
CASSLTFENIQYF
>TRBJ2-5|NA|TRBV7-2|few
TGTGCCAGCAGCCCGGGACTGTCCGGGGAGACCCAGTACTTC
CASSPGLSGETQYF
>TRBJ2-1|TRBD2|TRBV9|NA
TGTGCCAGCAGCGTGGCTAGCGGGCCTGAGCAGTTCTTC
CASSVASGPEQFF
>TRBJ1-1|NA|TRBV28|NA
TGTGCCAGCAGAGGGATTGGGAGGGATCATGATGAAGCTTTCTTT
CASRGIGRDHDEAFF
>TRBJ1-6|TRBD1|TRBV30|NA
TGTGCCTTAATCGGACAGGGTTCTCCACCCCTCCACTTT
CALIGQGSPPLHF
>TRBJ2-2|NA|TRBV24-1|NA
TGTGCCACCAGTGTCCCAGGGACACCCGGGGAGCTGTTTTTT
CATSVPGTPGELFF
>TRBJ1-1|NA|TRBV3-1/TRBV3-2|NA
TGTGCCAGCAGCCAGCGAAGGGGGGGGAACACTGAAGCTTTCTTT
CASSQRRGGNTEAFF
>TRBJ2-3|NA|TRBV4-1|NA
TGCGCCAGCAGCCCGTACCGAGGACGGGAACTTAGCACAGATACGCAGTATTTT
CASSPYRGRELSTDTQYF
>TRBJ2-2|NA|TRBV11-2|NA
TGTGCCATAGGACAGACGCTTGCGAACACCGGGGAGCTGTTTTTT
CAIGQTLANTGELFF
>TRBJ1-1|TRBD1|TRBV19|few
TGTGCCACCCAGGACAGGTTGAACACTGAAGCTTTCTTT
CATQDRLNTEAFF
>TRBJ2-2|TRBD2|TRBV28|NA
TGTGCCAGCAGTTTCCCGCGGTTAGGCGGGAGGGGGGACACCGGGGAGCTGTTTTTT
CASSFPRLGGRGDTGELFF
>TRBJ2-3|TRBD2|TRBV11-2|NA
TGTGCCAGCAGCCCCGGGACTAGCGGCATGGGGACAGATACGCAGTATTTT
CASSPGTSGMGTDTQYF
>TRBJ1-4|NA|TRBV30|NA
TGTGCCTGGAGCCCACCGGGAGGGGTGAAAAAACTGTTTTTT
CAWSPPGGVKKLFF
>TRBJ2-1|NA|TRBV10-1|NA
TGCGCCAGCAGTGCAGGGTCCGGTTTCAATGAGCAGTTCTTC
CASSAGSGFNEQFF
>TRBJ2-2|TRBD1|TRBV2|once
TGTGCCAGCAGACTACGTTCCGGGACAGGGCCAGCACACACCGGGGAGCTGTTTTTT
CASRLRSGTGPAHTGELFF
>TRBJ1-1|TRBD1|TRBV6-5|NA
TGTGCCAGCAGTAGGGGGACAGGGTCGTTCACTGAAGCTTTCTTT
CASSRGTGSFTEAFF
>TRBJ2-1|TRBD2|TRBV5-8|NA
TGTGCCAGCAGCTTGGGCGGGAGCCCCTACAATGAGCAGTTCTTC
CASSLGGSPYNEQFF
>TRBJ2-2|TRBD2|TRBV29-1|NA
TGCAGCGTAGGAGGGCTAGCGGGAGCCGGGGAGCTGTTTTTT
CSVGGLAGAGELFF
>TRBJ1-4|TRBD1|TRBV4-1|NA
TGCGCCAGCAGCCAAGGACAGGGAGAGGGAGAAAAACTGTTTTTT
CASSQGQGEGEKLFF
>TRBJ1-1|TRBD1|TRBV5-1|NA
TGCGCCAGCAGCTTGGCCGGGACAGGGGGGGCTTTCTTT
CASSLAGTGGAFF
>TRBJ2-1|TRBD2|TRBV12-5|NA
TGTGCTAGTGGTTTGCGCGGGGGGTACAATGAGCAGTTCTTC
CASGLRGGYNEQFF
>TRBJ2-1|NA|TRBV5-1|NA
TGCGCCAGCAGCCTCTACTCCTACAATGAGCAGTTCTTC
CASSLYSYNEQFF
>TRBJ2-2|NA|TRBV13|few
TGTGCCAGCAGCTTAGTAGTCGGGGAGCTGTTTTTT
CASSLVVGELFF
>TRBJ2-1|TRBD1|TRBV3-1/TRBV3-2|few
TGTGCCAGCAGCCTCGGGACAGGGGTGTTGAATGAGCAGTTCTTC
CASSLGTGVLNEQFF
>TRBJ2-7|NA|TRBV28|once
TGTGCCAGCAGCCCTCTAGAGTCCCCCTACGAGCAGTACTTC
CASSPLESPYEQYF
>TRBJ2-2|TRBD1|TRBV7-6|few
TGTGCCAGCAGAAATACAGGGGGCACCGGGGAGCTGTTTTTT
CASRNTGGTGELFF
>TRBJ2-2|TRBD2|TRBV11-2|NA
TGTGCCAGCAGCTTGGGAGGACTAGTTGGCACCGGGGAGCTGTTTTTT
CASSLGGLVGTGELFF
>TRBJ2-5|TRBD1|TRBV3-1/TRBV3-2|NA
TGTGCCAGCAGCCAAGAAATCGGACAGGGGGAGACCCAGTACTTC
CASSQEIGQGETQYF
>TRBJ1-5|TRBD1|TRBV27|few
TGTGCCAGCAGTCCAGGGGGCTCGGGCAATCAGCCCCAGCATTTT
CASSPGGSGNQPQHF
>TRBJ1-2|TRBD1|TRBV27|NA
TGTGCCAGCAGTTTAGTACAGGGGGCTAACCACACCTTC
CASSLVQGANHTF
>TRBJ1-4|NA|TRBV4-2|NA
TGTGCCAGCAGCCAAGCCCGCTCCCGTACTTGGCTAGGTCGGAGACAGGTAGGGGAAAAACTGTTTTTT
CASSQARSRTWLGRRQVGEKLFF